The T cell receptor beta chain under discussion was sequenced for a study of early T cells in non-severe SARS-CoV-2 infection. This clonotype was detected a few times. Tagging with unique molecular identifiers was applied to individual cDNA molecules. Via MiXCR, TCRdb re-called the 5' RACE reads, giving one row per CDR3 protein. The data show approximately 67,000 distinct CDR3 sequences, approximately 9.2% seen once. V dropped 3 bases and J dropped 5 bases, with 14 bases sitting between them. CDR3 length equals 14 residues. Germline V gene sequence: CDR1 SGHVS, CDR2 FQNEAQ. The sequence was collected from an adult who was a healthcare worker with PCR-confirmed SARS-CoV-2 infection or an uninfected control (not recorded which). The specimen was whole blood. This sequence joins TRBV7-8 and TRBJ2-7, with D maybe TRBD1 (6 bases). The chain's CDR3 is CASSLPDRRDEQYF. CDR3 nucleotide sequence: TGTGCCAGCAGCTTGCCGGACAGAAGGGACGAGCAGTACTTC.